The entry below gives a single TCR beta chain sequence along with its context. Antigen: not known. The CDR3 is 13 amino acids. The V end lost 0 bases, the J end lost 4 bases, and 7 bases lay between the germline ends. From germline, CDR1 is SGDLS and CDR2 YYNGEE. With 60 Vbeta and 13 Jbeta primers, the PCR was carried out. The repertoire was sequenced with immunoSEQ multiplex PCR; TCRdb's copy has only in-frame clones and lacks some. The table records under 130,000 clones, under 85% of them present only once. These data belong to a study of cytomegalovirus exposure and HLA in healthy donors. Study information: HLA-typed donors were the source of approximately 88 million unique TCRs held in an early data release.

Study-level findings and limits: Among the sequence variants, a highly shared cluster was likely an artifact of sequencing. Exclusion as indistinguishable affected some V segments, including TRBV6-2 and TRBV6-3.

The chain employs TRBV9 and TRBJ1-1, with D unresolved. The clonotype was recovered from a young man in good health and CMV-seronegative. The sequenced sample consisted of PBMCs. The CDR3 nucleotides are TGTGCCAGCAGCGTAGGAGGGAGCACTGAAGCTTTCTTT. Protein sequence: CASSVGGSTEAFF.